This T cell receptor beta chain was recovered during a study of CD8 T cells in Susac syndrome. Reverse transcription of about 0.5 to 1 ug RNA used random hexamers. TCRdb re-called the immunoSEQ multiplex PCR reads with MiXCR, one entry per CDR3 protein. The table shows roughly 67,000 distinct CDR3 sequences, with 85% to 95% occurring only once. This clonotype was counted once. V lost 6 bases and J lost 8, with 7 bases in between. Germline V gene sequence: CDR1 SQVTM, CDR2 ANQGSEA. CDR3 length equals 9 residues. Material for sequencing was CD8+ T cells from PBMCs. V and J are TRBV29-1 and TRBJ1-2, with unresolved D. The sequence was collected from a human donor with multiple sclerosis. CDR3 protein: CSVGSGYTF. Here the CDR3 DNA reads TGCAGCGTGGGGTCCGGCTACACCTTC.